A selection of T cell receptor beta chains follows, all from one sample in a study of technical replicates of blood from a few donors. Repertoires were generated with immunoSEQ multiplex PCR, while TCRdb's copy carries only in-frame clones and drops some. The data hold around 92,000 clones, with almost 96% observed a single time. The sequenced sample consisted of T cells isolated from PBMCs. The receptors derive from a human donor in good health. CDR3s leave out the opening cysteine and the closing phenylalanine or tryptophan.

CDR3: ATSPRTRPNEQF
V: TRBV27
J: TRBJ2-1

CDR3: ASSFWWEVETQY
V: TRBV5-6
J: TRBJ2-5

CDR3: ASSLNWHRGQGSYEQY
V: TRBV7-8
J: TRBJ2-7

CDR3: AISEGQRGSPQH
V: TRBV10-3
J: TRBJ1-5

CDR3: ASSLTQAMMNTEAF
V: TRBV4-1
J: TRBJ1-1

CDR3: ASSSLILKYEQY
V: TRBV13
J: TRBJ2-7

CDR3: ASSLAGTGNTEAF
V: TRBV13
J: TRBJ1-1

CDR3: ASSAGGYT
V: TRBV5-8
J: TRBJ1-2

CDR3: ASSLVQGEQY
V: TRBV7-9
J: TRBJ2-7

CDR3: ASSFSPPGSYEQY
V: TRBV7-9
J: TRBJ2-7

CDR3: ASSSTSSYNEQF
V: TRBV9
J: TRBJ2-1

CDR3: ASSQVTFQETQY
V: TRBV4-1
J: TRBJ2-5

CDR3: ASRRQGVQETQY
V: TRBV5-4
J: TRBJ2-5

CDR3: SVERNTEAF
V: TRBV29-1
J: TRBJ1-1

CDR3: ASGSSGVGLYTQY
V: TRBV12-5
J: TRBJ2-3

CDR3: ASTAGQGAGYT
V: TRBV2
J: TRBJ1-2

CDR3: ASSTRQREAYEQY
V: TRBV28
J: TRBJ2-7

CDR3: ASSLLQGAGFTEAF
V: TRBV5-1
J: TRBJ1-1

CDR3: ASSGSTGGNTEAF
V: TRBV18
J: TRBJ1-1

CDR3: ASSYRGDNEQF
V: TRBV6-5
J: TRBJ2-1

CDR3: ASSLSPQGAYEQY
V: TRBV7-2
J: TRBJ2-7

CDR3: ASSGLADIQY
V: TRBV25-1
J: TRBJ2-4

CDR3: ASRIGQNTEAF
V: TRBV6-4
J: TRBJ1-1

CDR3: AWSEPYPTVNTETF
V: TRBV30
J: TRBJ1-1

CDR3: ASSLMDTGFEAF
V: TRBV5-1
J: TRBJ1-1

CDR3: ASSPGLGRNEQF
V: TRBV10-1
J: TRBJ2-1

CDR3: ASSRNGGGEVEKLF
V: TRBV7-2
J: TRBJ1-4

CDR3: ASSPDWTSGGLRDTQY
V: TRBV19
J: TRBJ2-3